This is a list of T cell receptor beta chains from one sample in a study of blood T cell repertoires in COVID-19. Repertoires were generated with immunoSEQ multiplex PCR, while TCRdb's copy carries only in-frame clones and drops some. The sample has 140,000 to 150,000 clones, more than 75% seen once; the top ten hold 1.2%. The specimen was PBMCs or T cells enriched from blood (not recorded which). Receptors originate from a woman in her twenties or thirties with acute COVID-19. Each CDR3 is given with its conserved first and last residue. The order of the fields is V gene, J gene, D gene, clone size, CDR3 protein, CDR3 DNA. The D gene is left open where the match is weak. Some rows mark clone size as missing; the rest say once, few, many or name a class of expanded clone.

TRBV7-8,TRBJ1-5,TRBD1,-,CASSPDRAPQHF,TGTGCCAGCAGCCCCGACAGGGCGCCCCAGCATTTT
TRBV10-3,TRBJ2-1,TRBD2,many,CAISDSGGSYNEQFF,TGTGCCATCAGTGATAGCGGGGGTTCCTACAATGAGCAGTTCTTC
TRBV7-2,TRBJ2-1,-,-,CASSLFPSDMSGNEQFF,TGTGCCAGCAGCTTATTCCCCAGCGATATGAGTGGCAATGAGCAGTTCTTC
TRBV19,TRBJ1-2,TRBD1,-,CASSTPFGTGGRGDGYTF,TGTGCCAGTAGTACGCCCTTCGGGACAGGGGGTCGAGGGGATGGCTACACCTTC
TRBV28,TRBJ2-2,-,-,CASSLSGSTGELFF,TGTGCCAGCAGTTTATCCGGGAGCACCGGGGAGCTGTTTTTT
TRBV30,TRBJ1-1,-,-,CAWSAKTGSGARPGAFF,TGTGCCTGGAGTGCAAAAACAGGGTCTGGGGCTCGACCTGGGGCTTTCTTT
TRBV5-4,TRBJ2-2,-,once,CASSLGGGATGELFF,TGTGCCAGCAGCTTGGGTGGGGGCGCGACCGGGGAGCTGTTTTTT
TRBV5-5,TRBJ2-1,TRBD2,-,CASSRSLAEVYNEQFF,TGTGCCAGCAGCAGATCACTAGCGGAGGTCTACAATGAGCAGTTCTTC
TRBV2,TRBJ1-2,TRBD1,-,CASSGTGPYGYTF,TGTGCCAGCAGCGGGACAGGGCCTTACGGCTACACCTTC
TRBV2,TRBJ1-4,TRBD1,once,CASRDRANEKLFF,TGTGCCAGCCGTGACAGGGCAAATGAAAAACTGTTTTTT
TRBV19,TRBJ1-2,-,-,CASSIAPGADYYGYTF,TGTGCCAGTAGTATAGCACCAGGGGCAGACTACTATGGCTACACCTTC
TRBV28,TRBJ1-1,TRBD1,-,CASHYPGTDEAFF,TGTGCCAGCCACTATCCCGGGACAGATGAAGCTTTCTTT
TRBV12-3/TRBV12-4,TRBJ1-2,-,-,CASSYPSGGGYTF,TGTGCCAGCAGTTACCCCTCCGGAGGGGGCTACACCTTC
TRBV18,TRBJ1-2,-,-,CASSQQTSYGYTF,TGTGCCAGCTCACAACAGACGTCCTATGGCTACACCTTC
TRBV5-5,TRBJ2-7,TRBD2,-,CASSFVSGAYEQYF,TGTGCCAGCAGCTTCGTTAGCGGGGCCTACGAGCAGTACTTC
TRBV3-1/TRBV3-2,TRBJ1-1,-,-,CASRVGGVRTEAFF,TGTGCCAGCAGGGTAGGCGGGGTACGCACTGAAGCTTTCTTT
TRBV4-3,TRBJ2-7,TRBD2,-,CASSQDLTSGANSYEQYF,TGCGCCAGCAGCCAAGATCTGACTAGCGGGGCAAACTCCTACGAGCAGTACTTC